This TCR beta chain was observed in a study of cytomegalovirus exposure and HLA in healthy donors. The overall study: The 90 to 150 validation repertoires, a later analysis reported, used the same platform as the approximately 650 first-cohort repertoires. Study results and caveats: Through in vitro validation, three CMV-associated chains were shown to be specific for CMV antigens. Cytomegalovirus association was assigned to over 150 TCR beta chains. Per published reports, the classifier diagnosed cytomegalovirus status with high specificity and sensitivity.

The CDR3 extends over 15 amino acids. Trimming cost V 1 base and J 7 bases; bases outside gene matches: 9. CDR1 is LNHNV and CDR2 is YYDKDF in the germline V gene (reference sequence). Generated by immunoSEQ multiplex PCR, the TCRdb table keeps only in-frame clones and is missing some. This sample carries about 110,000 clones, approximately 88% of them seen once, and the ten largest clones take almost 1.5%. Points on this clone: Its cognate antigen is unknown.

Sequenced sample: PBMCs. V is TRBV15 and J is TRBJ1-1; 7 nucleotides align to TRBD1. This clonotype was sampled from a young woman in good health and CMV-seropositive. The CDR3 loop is CATSRVTGQLSEAFF. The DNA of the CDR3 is TGTGCCACCAGCAGAGTGACGGGACAGTTGAGTGAAGCTTTCTTT.